This T cell receptor beta chain emerged from a study of metastatic and nonmetastatic thyroid tumors. About this clone itself: No antigen is known for it.

TCRdb re-analyzed the PCR reads through MiXCR. The sample holds roughly 17,000 clones, around 30% seen once. Ahead of thyroid surgery, no patient had received treatment of any kind. The germline gives CDR1 SGHRS, CDR2 YFSETQ. CDR3 length equals 14 residues. V was pared by 9 bases and J by 4 bases, with 18 bases between. Study-level results: It was reportedly found that TCR beta diversity was significantly higher in malignant thyroid tumors than in benign nodules, a difference seen in both blood and tumor samples.

Sequencing was performed on tumor tissue. The clonotype originates from a male donor with papillary thyroid cancer or a benign thyroid nodule (not recorded which). Some clones in this sample may be carry-over from other donors' samples. This sequence joins TRBV5-1 and TRBJ2-3, with D perhaps matching TRBD2 (6 bases). The CDR3 protein is CAINSRTISDTQYF. In DNA, the CDR3 is TGCGCCATCAACTCCCGGACTATTTCAGATACGCAGTATTTT.